This is a list of T cell receptor beta chains from one sample in a study of OX40 agonist ivuxolimab in advanced cancers. Sequenced by immunoSEQ multiplex PCR; TCRdb stores in-frame clones only, minus some. This sample has about 80,000 clones; more than 85% occur once, and the top ten carry approximately 0.7%. The input for sequencing was CD4+ or CD8+ T cells sorted from blood, taken in a trial of the OX40 agonist ivuxolimab. These receptors all come from an adult with an advanced solid tumor such as melanoma, head and neck, liver or kidney cancer. Each CDR3 is given with its conserved first and last residue. A D gene is named only where the DNA matches it firmly. Some rows have no size entry. The others give once, few or many, or a class for an expanded clone.

TRBJ2-7	once	-	TRBV5-4	14	TGTGCCAGCAGAGAATCCGGGACCTACTACGAGCAGTACTTC	CASRESGTYYEQYF
TRBJ2-2	few	-	TRBV11-2	15	TGTGCCAGCAGCCCGAGTAGCGTCGACACCGGGGAGCTGTTTTTT	CASSPSSVDTGELFF
TRBJ2-7	-	-	TRBV27	13	TGTGCCAGCAGTTTGACAGCTTCCTACGAGCAGTACTTC	CASSLTASYEQYF
TRBJ2-2	-	-	TRBV5-5	13	TGTGCCAGCAGCACCGCGAACACCGGGGAGCTGTTTTTT	CASSTANTGELFF
TRBJ2-3	-	-	TRBV19	11	TGTGCCAGTAGTTCGAGAGATACGCAGTATTTT	CASSSRDTQYF
TRBJ1-3	once	-	TRBV6-6	12	TGTGCCAGCAGTAACCTTGGAAACACCATATATTTT	CASSNLGNTIYF
TRBJ2-1	-	-	TRBV18	13	TGTGCCAGCTCACCCGACACCTACAATGAGCAGTTCTTC	CASSPDTYNEQFF
TRBJ1-5	once	TRBD1	TRBV2	13	TGTGCCAGCCGAGGACAGGGCAATCAGCCCCAGCATTTT	CASRGQGNQPQHF
TRBJ2-7	-	-	TRBV15	14	TGTGCCACCAGCAGAGTAGGCAACCTCTACGAGCAGTACTTC	CATSRVGNLYEQYF
TRBJ1-1	-	-	TRBV5-1	14	TGCGCCAGCAGCTCGGCGGGAAGAAACACTGAAGCTTTCTTT	CASSSAGRNTEAFF
TRBJ2-2	-	TRBD1	TRBV5-1	16	TGCGCCAGCAGGTGGAGACAGGGGTCGAACACCGGGGAGCTGTTTTTT	CASRWRQGSNTGELFF
TRBJ2-1	-	TRBD2	TRBV6-4	15	TGTGCCAGCAGAGAAGACGGGAGGGCCTGGGGTGAGCAGTTCTTC	CASREDGRAWGEQFF
TRBJ2-5	-	TRBD2	TRBV7-6	17	TGTGCCAGCAGCTTAATTACTAGCGGCCGTGGAAGAGAGACCCAGTACTTC	CASSLITSGRGRETQYF
TRBJ2-1	-	-	TRBV19	16	TGTGCCAGTAGCCCCGAAGGGAGCCGACGGAACAATGAGCAGTTCTTC	CASSPEGSRRNNEQFF
TRBJ1-1	-	-	TRBV6-1	13	TGTGCCAGCAGTGATTTGGTGAACACTGAAGCTTTCTTT	CASSDLVNTEAFF
TRBJ2-5	-	TRBD1	TRBV5-8	15	TGTGCCAGCAGCTTGTACAGGGGTGTTAAAGAGACCCAGTACTTC	CASSLYRGVKETQYF
TRBJ2-7	-	TRBD2	TRBV11-3	14	TGTGCCAGCAGCTTAGACGGGAGGGCCGACGAGCAGTACTTC	CASSLDGRADEQYF
TRBJ2-1	once	-	TRBV4-2	14	TGTGCCAGCAGCCATCCCTGGAACTACAATGAGCAGTTCTTC	CASSHPWNYNEQFF
TRBJ2-5	-	TRBD1	TRBV6-1	17	TGTGCCATCAGTGAGTGGGACAGAGGTACATGGCAAGAGACCCAGTACTTC	CAISEWDRGTWQETQYF
TRBJ1-3	-	-	TRBV5-4	16	TGTGCCAGCAGCTGGAAGGCCCCCAGCTCTGGAAACACCATATATTTT	CASSWKAPSSGNTIYF
TRBJ2-2	once	-	TRBV5-1	15	TGCGCCAGCAGCTTGGAAACAGGGAACACCGGGGAGCTGTTTTTT	CASSLETGNTGELFF
TRBJ2-5	-	-	TRBV7-3	14	TGTGCCAGCAGCCATTCCTCAGGAACGTCGACCCAGTACTTC	CASSHSSGTSTQYF
TRBJ2-3	-	TRBD2	TRBV19	18	TGTGCCAGTAGTAAGGCCCCGGCCAGCGGGAGTTGGACAGATACGCAGTATTTT	CASSKAPASGSWTDTQYF
TRBJ2-5	-	-	TRBV19	14	TGTGCCAGTAGTGCGGCTAGCGCTCGGGGGACCCAGTACTTC	CASSAASARGTQYF
TRBJ2-3	-	-	TRBV11-2	12	TGTGCCAGCTCCCATAGGGGACTTGCGCAGTATTTT	CASSHRGLAQYF
TRBJ2-4	few	-	TRBV19	13	TGTGCCAGTAGTATACAGGGACACAACATTCAGTACTTC	CASSIQGHNIQYF
TRBJ2-3	once	-	TRBV11-2	14	TGTGCCAGCAGCTTAGGCGGCCTCCGTGATACGCAGTATTTT	CASSLGGLRDTQYF
TRBJ2-1	-	TRBD2	TRBV9	16	TGTGCCAGCAGTTCGACTAGCGGGAGAAGCCCCAATGAGCAGTTCTTC	CASSSTSGRSPNEQFF
TRBJ2-5	-	-	TRBV2	12	TGTGCCAGCAGTGAAGAGGTTGAGACCCAGTACTTC	CASSEEVETQYF
TRBJ2-7	-	TRBD1	TRBV27	15	TGTGCCAGCAGTATCGACTACAGGGGAAGCTACGAGCAGTACTTC	CASSIDYRGSYEQYF
TRBJ2-5	-	TRBD1	TRBV4-2	14	TGTGCCAGCAGCTATGGGACAGGGGAAGAGACCCAGTACTTC	CASSYGTGEETQYF
TRBJ1-5	once	-	TRBV6-5	13	TGTGCCAGCAGTTATGGGAGGAATCAGCCCCAGCATTTT	CASSYGRNQPQHF
TRBJ2-1	-	TRBD1	TRBV19	15	TGTGCCAGTAGTATATTCGGGACAGCAGACAATGAGCAGTTCTTC	CASSIFGTADNEQFF
TRBJ2-4	-	-	TRBV28	14	TGTGCCAGCAGTTCTAGTGTAGCCAAAAACATTCAGTACTTC	CASSSSVAKNIQYF
TRBJ1-1	-	-	TRBV19	13	TGTGCCAGTAGTATGAGGGCTGACACTGAAGCTTTCTTT	CASSMRADTEAFF
TRBJ2-3	-	-	TRBV21-1	13	TGTGCCAGCAGCCAAAACTTGCCAGATACGCAGTATTTT	CASSQNLPDTQYF